This T cell receptor beta chain was found in a study of T cells in tuberculosis. There are 11 residues in the CDR3. Germline values: CDR1 LNHDA, CDR2 SQIVND (reference sequence). Trimming pared 8 bases from V and 4 bases from J, leaving 8 bases between. Produced via immunoSEQ multiplex PCR; TCRdb's table is partial and in-frame only. The table records 45,000 or so clones, approximately 95% of them present only once. The specimen sequenced was PBMCs. The V gene is TRBV19, the J gene TRBJ1-1; no clear D. The source of this sequence is a donor aged 10-29 years with latent tuberculosis or without tuberculosis infection. The chain's CDR3 is CASYVGTEAFF. The CDR3 coding sequence is TGTGCCAGTTATGTCGGCACTGAAGCTTTCTTT.